The clone carrying this T cell receptor (beta chain) was seen repeatedly, ten times or more. Repertoires were generated with immunoSEQ multiplex PCR, while TCRdb's copy carries only in-frame clones and drops some. The repertoire holds approximately 80,000 clones, more than 70% seen once, with approximately 22% in the top ten. The record originates from a study of T cell responses to AZD1222 COVID-19 vaccine. The receptor was derived from an adult in good health. This material consisted of peripheral blood, taken on day 0 of AZD1222 vaccination.

CDR3 in DNA: TGTGCCAGCAGGGGGACGGTGAAATACGAGCAGTACTTC. Protein product: CASRGTVKYEQYF. The chain employs TRBV28 and TRBJ2-7; D is possibly TRBD1 or TRBD2 (5 bases each). CDR3 length: 13 residues. Per germline, CDR1 MDHEN and CDR2 SYDVKM. Trimming took 6 bases from V and 4 from J, leaving 13 bases between them.